The clone carrying this T cell receptor beta chain was picked up many times. The antigen is not known. Included in the TCR beta cDNA libraries were unique molecular identifiers. TCRdb reprocessed the PCR reads with MiXCR, giving one entry per CDR3 protein. The data show 180,000 or so distinct CDR3 sequences, over 25% seen once. These data belong to a study of post-analysis software for immune sequencing data. General observations from the study: Controls had lower frequencies than patients of a few TRBV segments, which included TRBV5-6, TRBV5-1 and TRBV20-1.

J lost 5 bases, V lost 6 bases, and 5 bases had no gene match. This CDR3 is built from 15 residues. From germline, CDR1 is MNHNS and CDR2 SASEGT. This chain links TRBV6-1 with TRBJ2-1; 12 bases agree with TRBD2. The sequencing input was blood. The TCR comes from a girl between 2 and 17 years old with multiple sclerosis. For the CDR3, the DNA is TGTGCCAGCAGGGGACGGACTAGCGGGAACAATGAGCAGTTCTTC. It encodes CASRGRTSGNNEQFF.